The 26 T cell receptor beta chains below come from one sample, sequenced in a study of CD8+ T cells in alopecia areata. Following extraction, RNA underwent reverse transcription to cDNA, which served as the sequencing template. Clones were read by immunoSEQ multiplex PCR, and TCRdb kept only the in-frame ones, dropping some. The profile shows 110,000 to 150,000 clones, 62% of them singletons. Sequenced input: CD8+ T cells sorted from blood. These receptors were collected from a human donor in good health.

This chain connects TRBV30 to TRBJ1-1; D not resolved. The germline CDR1 and CDR2 sequences are GTSNPN and SVGIG (reference sequence). V was trimmed by 0 bases and J by 7 bases, leaving 9 bases between them. The CDR3 totals 12 residues. CDR3 region: CAWSVQTFEAFF. The CDR3 DNA reads TGTGCCTGGAGTGTACAAACATTTGAAGCTTTCTTT.

The V call is TRBV27, the J call TRBJ2-7; D is perhaps TRBD1 (5 bases). Trimming shortened V by 5 bases and J by 3 bases, and 14 bases separated the two germline ends. The CDR3 contains 14 residues. Germline V gene sequence: CDR1 MNHEY, CDR2 SMNVEV (reference sequence). The DNA of the CDR3 is TGTGCCAGCAGTGACAGTACCGCCGGCTACGAGCAGTACTTC. Protein: CASSDSTAGYEQYF.

V usage is TRBV6-5 and J usage is TRBJ1-1; D is ambiguous. V was pared by 2 bases and J by 1 base, with 11 bases between. The CDR3 has 15 amino acids. Germline V gene data show CDR1 as MNHEY and CDR2 as SVGAGI. The CDR3 DNA follows: TGTGCCAGCAGTTACACGTCCGTGGGGAACACTGAAGCTTTCTTT. Its translation is CASSYTSVGNTEAFF.

This clone has just one count. The chain couples TRBV7-3 to TRBJ1-1; D perhaps matches TRBD1 (5 bases). Germline V gene data show CDR1 as SGHTA and CDR2 as FQGTGA. The CDR3 has 19 amino acids. Between the trimmed V and J ends, which lost 5 bases and 0 bases, there was a span of 25 bases. CDR3 amino acids: CASSLPEHRGGSMNTEAFF. DNA of the CDR3: TGTGCCAGCAGCCTACCCGAACACCGTGGGGGTAGCATGAACACTGAAGCTTTCTTT.

The chain links TRBV27 to TRBJ2-1; D perhaps matches TRBD2 (6 bases). Looked up from germline, CDR1 is MNHEY and CDR2 is SMNVEV (reference sequence). This CDR3 has 13 residues. The ends were cut back, 2 bases at V and 6 bases at J, with 8 bases in the middle. As DNA, the CDR3 is TGTGCCAGCAGTTTAGGGGGGTCCAATGAGCAGTTCTTC. It is translated as CASSLGGSNEQFF.

The genes are TRBV2 and TRBJ1-3, with unresolved D. Germline loops: CDR1 SNHLY, CDR2 FYNNEI. V lost 3 bases, J lost 0 bases, and 15 bases lay in between. The CDR3 extends over 17 amino acids. Here the CDR3 reads CASSEEVLPDSGNTIYF. The CDR3 DNA follows: TGTGCCAGCAGTGAGGAGGTCTTGCCCGACTCTGGAAACACCATATATTTT.

The chain has TRBV7-9 and TRBJ2-7; 8 nucleotides agree with TRBD1. Germline V gene sequence: CDR1 SEHNR, CDR2 FQNEAQ (reference sequence). V dropped 5 bases and J dropped 3; count of bases not matched to a gene: 0. The CDR3 consists of 12 residues. The CDR3 is CASSDRGYEQYF. CDR3 DNA: TGTGCCAGCAGCGACAGGGGCTACGAGCAGTACTTC.

The chain has TRBV14 and TRBJ2-5; D not certain. CDR1 SGHDN and CDR2 FVKESK come from the germline V gene. Between the trimmed V and J ends, which lost 1 base and 0 bases, there was a span of 6 bases. This CDR3 has 14 amino acids. This CDR3 reads CASSQGAYQETQYF. CDR3 nucleotide sequence: TGTGCCAGCAGCCAAGGGGCGTACCAAGAGACCCAGTACTTC.

The rearrangement uses TRBV6-5 and TRBJ2-5; tentative D call: TRBD2 (5 bases). There are 13 residues in the CDR3. Trimming removed 4 bases from V and 1 base from J, with 7 bases in between. CDR1 and CDR2 from the germline V gene are MNHEY and SVGAGI. This chain's CDR3 is CASSLRAQETQYF. The CDR3 DNA reads TGTGCCAGCAGTTTGCGGGCCCAAGAGACCCAGTACTTC.

The V call is TRBV13, the J call TRBJ2-3; the D is unclear. The V end was cut by 5 bases, the J end by 6 bases, with 12 bases between. CDR3 size: 13 residues. Germline assignment: CDR1 PRHDT and CDR2 FYEKMQ (reference sequence). Written as DNA, the CDR3 is TGTGCCAGCAGCAGCCGGGTCGTCGATACGCAGTATTTT. Its translation is CASSSRVVDTQYF.

Many counts were recorded for this clone. CDR3 in DNA: TGTGCCAGCAGCGTAGGGGGTTCTAAAGTATACGAGCAGTACTTC. Its translation: CASSVGGSKVYEQYF. This sequence joins TRBV9 and TRBJ2-7; D unresolved. The CDR3 sequence is 15 residues long. Germline lookup yields CDR1 SGDLS and CDR2 YYNGEE. V was clipped by 0 bases and J by 4 bases, with 14 bases between them.

This rearrangement joins TRBV29-1 to TRBJ2-7; D may be TRBD1 (5 bases). The V end was cut by 0 bases, the J end by 2 bases, with 11 bases between. Per germline, CDR1 SQVTM and CDR2 ANQGSEA. CDR3 length: 14 residues. The CDR3 bases are TGCAGCGTTGAAGATCCCCTCAGGGCCTACGAGCAGTACTTC. Amino acids: CSVEDPLRAYEQYF.

This chain uses TRBV29-1 with TRBJ2-1; 7 bases are shared with TRBD1. The length of the CDR3 is 13 residues. V trimming: 6 bases; J trimming: 9 bases; junction bases outside the gene matches: 11. Germline V gene lookup returns CDR1 SQVTM and CDR2 ANQGSEA. The CDR3 here is CSVLTGVSGEQFF. The CDR3 bases are TGCAGCGTCCTAACAGGGGTATCGGGTGAGCAGTTCTTC.

The J gene is TRBJ1-5, the V gene TRBV2; D uncertain. Germline V gene sequence: CDR1 SNHLY, CDR2 FYNNEI. CDR3 length: 15 residues. Trimming took 3 bases from V and 3 from J, leaving 12 bases between them. The CDR3 sequence: CASSDRGPINQPQHF. For the CDR3, the DNA is TGTGCCAGCAGTGACCGAGGACCCATCAATCAGCCCCAGCATTTT.

The chain carries TRBV20-1 and TRBJ2-1; no clear D gene. V was clipped by 6 bases and J by 7 bases, with 10 bases between them. The germline V gene has CDR1 DFQATT and CDR2 SNEGSKA (reference sequence). The CDR3 is 11 residues long. CDR3 DNA: TGCAGTGCCTCGGAACCGAATGAGCAGTTCTTC. This sequence encodes CSASEPNEQFF.

CDR3 coding DNA: TGTGCCAGCACGTCGGCCTACGAGCAGTACTTC. It specifies CASTSAYEQYF. V and J are TRBV6-6 and TRBJ2-7; D not certain. The CDR3 is made up of 11 amino acids. The V gene lost 7 bases and the J gene lost 2 bases, with 6 bases spanning the gap. CDR1 is MNHNY and CDR2 is SVGAGI in the germline V gene (reference sequence).

This chain connects TRBV29-1 to TRBJ2-1; D gene ambiguous. The V gene lost 4 bases and the J gene lost 7 bases, with 5 bases spanning the gap. In germline, CDR1 is SQVTM, CDR2 ANQGSEA. The CDR3 is 10 amino acids. The chain's CDR3 is CSVGTNEQFF. The CDR3 nucleotides read TGCAGCGTTGGAACTAATGAGCAGTTCTTC.

This clone was found once. This chain joins TRBV19 and TRBJ2-2; maybe TRBD2 (5 bases). Trimming cost V 3 bases and J 0 bases, with 17 bases left between them. Germline V gives CDR1 LNHDA, CDR2 SQIVND (reference sequence). The CDR3 is 18 amino acids. CDR3 DNA sequence: TGTGCCAGTAGTATTTCGACTACCTCAATTGCGAACACCGGGGAGCTGTTTTTT. It translates to CASSISTTSIANTGELFF.

The rearrangement links TRBV9 to TRBJ2-7, with D perhaps matching TRBD2 (5 bases). The CDR3 consists of 14 residues. The germline gives CDR1 SGDLS, CDR2 YYNGEE. Trimming shortened V by 3 bases and J by 5 bases, and 15 bases separated the two germline ends. The CDR3 loop reads CASSGGDGPHEQYF. The CDR3 DNA sequence: TGTGCCAGCAGCGGGGGAGACGGCCCGCACGAGCAGTACTTC. Based on the CDR3 plus reference TRBV9 and TRBJ2-7, the full variable domain is DSGVTQTPKHLITATGQRVTLRCSPRSGDLSVYWYQQSLDQGLQFLIQYYNGEERAKGNILERFSAQQFPDLHSELNLSSLELGDSALYFCASSGGDGPHEQYFGPGTRLTVT.

This clone was observed once. The chain employs TRBV19 and TRBJ1-5; D is uncertain. V was pared by 4 bases and J by 6 bases, with 13 bases between. The V gene's germline CDR1 is LNHDA and CDR2 SQIVND (reference sequence). This CDR3 region has 14 residues. DNA of the CDR3: TGTGCCAGTAGTACCCTCACCCGGGCTCAGCCCCAGCATTTT. Protein product: CASSTLTRAQPQHF.

This chain connects TRBV29-1 to TRBJ2-7; TRBD2 agrees at 9 bases. Germline V gives CDR1 SQVTM, CDR2 ANQGSEA. This CDR3 is 13 amino acids long. V trimming: 6 bases; J trimming: 4 bases; junction bases outside the gene matches: 7. The CDR3 region has the DNA TGCAGCGTAGAGACTAGCGGTTTTTACGAGCAGTACTTC. Protein sequence: CSVETSGFYEQYF.

The sample holds a few counts of this clone. This sequence joins TRBV14 and TRBJ2-2, with D possibly matching TRBD1 (5 bases). Germline V CDR1 and CDR2: SGHDN, FVKESK. This CDR3 comprises 16 residues. Trimming stripped 1 base from V and 5 bases from J, with 14 bases between. DNA of the CDR3: TGTGCCAGCAGCCAAGTAAGGAACAGGATGACCGGGGAGCTGTTTTTT. Protein product: CASSQVRNRMTGELFF.

The DNA of the CDR3 is TGTGCCAGCAGCTCGGGACAGAGAAATACGAACACCGGGGAGCTGTTTTTT. This codes for CASSSGQRNTNTGELFF. The chain has TRBV11-3 and TRBJ2-2; TRBD1 matches 7 bases. Germline trimming cut 4 bases from V and 0 bases from J; bases unmatched to any gene: 8. Germline CDR1 is SGHNT and CDR2 is YENEEA. CDR3 size: 17 residues.

The chain couples TRBV14 to TRBJ2-7, with 7 nucleotides matching TRBD1. Trimming removed 3 bases from V and 2 bases from J; junction bases left unmatched: 4. Germline V gene sequence: CDR1 SGHDN, CDR2 FVKESK. This CDR3 region has 14 residues. CDR3 loop: CASSHTGVAYEQYF. CDR3 DNA sequence: TGTGCCAGCAGCCATACAGGGGTGGCCTACGAGCAGTACTTC.

The genes are TRBV27 and TRBJ1-1, with TRBD1 as a possible D gene (6 bases). Between the trimmed V and J ends, which lost 6 bases and 4 bases, there was a span of 15 bases. CDR1 and CDR2 from the germline V gene are MNHEY and SMNVEV (reference sequence). The CDR3 runs 14 residues. Here the CDR3 DNA reads TGTGCCAGCAGCGTAGACAGGACGCGCACTGAAGCTTTCTTT. This codes for CASSVDRTRTEAFF.

The gene calls are TRBV11-2 and TRBJ2-5; weak D call: TRBD2 (5 bases). Trimming removed 5 bases at V and 2 bases at J, with 12 bases between. Germline values: CDR1 SGHAT, CDR2 FQNNGV. This CDR3 is built from 14 residues. For the CDR3, the DNA is TGTGCCAGCAGCCATCCCGCGGGTCAAGAGACCCAGTACTTC. Translation: CASSHPAGQETQYF.